This TCR beta chain emerged from a study of regulatory T cells in long-lasting Graves disease. CDR3 regions were amplified by Arm-PCR using iRepertoire HTBI primers to build TCR beta libraries. In TCRdb, the multiplex PCR reads were re-called with MiXCR into one record per CDR3 protein. The sample yields 500,000 or so distinct CDR3 sequences, 15% to 20% seen once. Time point given: newly diagnosed GD, antithyroid drugs for less than 3 months. Extracted PBMC RNA gave rise to the TCR library. V shed 3 bases and J 4 bases; nucleotides not matched to a gene: 4. This CDR3 has 15 residues. Germline V lookup: CDR1 SGHRS, CDR2 YFSETQ. The data were also submitted as part of a second study, on T cells in Graves' hyperthyroidism and ophthalmopathy.

The chain is built from TRBV5-1 and TRBJ1-1; the match to TRBD1 covers 12 bases. Source: peripheral blood mononuclear cells (PBMCs), taken at new diagnosis, from a patient treated with antithyroid drugs. The TCR comes from a woman in her forties or fifties with Graves disease. The CDR3 DNA follows: TGCGCCAGCAGCTACGGGACAGGGGGCCTCACTGAAGCTTTCTTT. Its translation: CASSYGTGGLTEAFF.